This TCR beta chain emerged from a study of early stage breast cancer tumors. Using immunoSEQ multiplex PCR, the repertoire was profiled, and TCRdb retains in-frame clones only, with some absent. The sample lists around 41,000 clones, approximately 72% seen once, with about 6.8% in the top ten. This CDR3 region has 13 residues. The germline V gene encodes CDR1 LGHNT and CDR2 FRNRAP. V lost 6 bases to trimming and J lost 3 bases, with 12 bases between them. This TCR derives from a person between 50 and 60 years old with breast cancer. The chain recombines TRBV12-5 with TRBJ2-7; no clear D. The sequenced material came from blood. The CDR3 DNA follows: TGTGCTAGTGGCCCTGGAGCGTTCTACGAGCAGTACTTC. The encoded protein is CASGPGAFYEQYF.